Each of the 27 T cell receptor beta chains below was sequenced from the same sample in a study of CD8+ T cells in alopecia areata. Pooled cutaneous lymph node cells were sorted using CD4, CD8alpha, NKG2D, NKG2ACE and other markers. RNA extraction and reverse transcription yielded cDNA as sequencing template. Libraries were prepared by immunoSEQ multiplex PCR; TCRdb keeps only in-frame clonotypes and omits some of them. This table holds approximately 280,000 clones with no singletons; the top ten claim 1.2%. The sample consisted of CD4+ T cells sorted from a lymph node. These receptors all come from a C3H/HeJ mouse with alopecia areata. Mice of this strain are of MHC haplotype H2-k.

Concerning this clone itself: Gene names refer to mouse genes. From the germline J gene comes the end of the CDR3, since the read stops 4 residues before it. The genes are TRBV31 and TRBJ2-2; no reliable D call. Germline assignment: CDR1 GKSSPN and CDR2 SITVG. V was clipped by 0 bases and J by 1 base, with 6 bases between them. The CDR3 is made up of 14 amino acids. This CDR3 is CAWSLLLNTGQLYF. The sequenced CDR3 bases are TGTGCCTGGAGTCTACTCTTAAACACCGGG.

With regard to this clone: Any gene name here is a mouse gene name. CDR3 DNA (partial): TGTGCCAGCAGTCTCCGGAGGGGGAACACA. As protein: CASSLRRGNT. Given in full, the CDR3 is CASSLRRGNTEVFF. V and J are TRBV13-1 and TRBJ1-1, with TRBD1 as a possible D gene (5 bases). The read ends 4 residues early relative to the CDR3; the germline J gene fills the gap. The V and J ends lost 4 bases and 1 base respectively, with 11 bases between them. The CDR3 contains 14 residues. Germline V gene sequence: CDR1 NSHNY, CDR2 SYGAGN.

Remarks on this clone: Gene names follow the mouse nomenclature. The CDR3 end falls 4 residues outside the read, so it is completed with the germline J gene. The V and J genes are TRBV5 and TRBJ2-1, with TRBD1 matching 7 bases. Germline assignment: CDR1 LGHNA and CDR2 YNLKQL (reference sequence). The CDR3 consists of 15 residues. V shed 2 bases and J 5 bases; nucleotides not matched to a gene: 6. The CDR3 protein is CASSQTAGTDAEQFF. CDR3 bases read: TGTGCCAGCAGCCAAACCGCCGGGACAGATGCT.

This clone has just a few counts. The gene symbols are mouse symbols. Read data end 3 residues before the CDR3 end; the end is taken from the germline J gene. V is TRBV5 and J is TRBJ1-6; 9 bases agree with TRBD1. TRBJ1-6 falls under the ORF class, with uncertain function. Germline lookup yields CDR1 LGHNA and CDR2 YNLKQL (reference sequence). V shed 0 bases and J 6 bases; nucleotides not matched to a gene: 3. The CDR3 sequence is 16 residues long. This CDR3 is CASSQDADRGNSPLYF. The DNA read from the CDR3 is TGTGCCAGCAGCCAAGATGCGGACAGGGGTAATTCGCCC.

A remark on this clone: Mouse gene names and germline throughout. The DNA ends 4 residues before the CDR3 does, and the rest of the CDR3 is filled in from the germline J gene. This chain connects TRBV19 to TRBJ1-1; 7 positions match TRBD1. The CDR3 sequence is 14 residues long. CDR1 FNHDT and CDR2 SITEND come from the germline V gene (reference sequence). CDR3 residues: CASSIRGGGPEVFF. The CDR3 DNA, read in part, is TGTGCCAGCAGTATAAGAGGGGGCGGCCCA.

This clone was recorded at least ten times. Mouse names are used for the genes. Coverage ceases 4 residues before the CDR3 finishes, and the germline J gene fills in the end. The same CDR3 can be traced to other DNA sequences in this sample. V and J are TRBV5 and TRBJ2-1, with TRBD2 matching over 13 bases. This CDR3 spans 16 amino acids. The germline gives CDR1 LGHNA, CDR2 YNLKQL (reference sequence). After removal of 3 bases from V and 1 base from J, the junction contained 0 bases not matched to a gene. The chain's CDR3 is CASSQDWGGNYAEQFF. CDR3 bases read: TGTGCCAGCAGCCAGGACTGGGGGGGCAACTATGCT.

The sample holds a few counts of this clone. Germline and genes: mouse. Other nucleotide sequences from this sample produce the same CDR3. The CDR3 loop is CAWSLARGQDTQYF. The sequenced part of the CDR3 DNA is TGTGCCTGGAGTCTAGCCAGGGGACAAGAC. The chain uses TRBV31 and TRBJ2-5, with D maybe TRBD1 (6 bases). The DNA ends 4 residues before the CDR3 does, and the rest of the CDR3 is filled in from the germline J gene. This CDR3 contains 14 residues. V dropped 0 bases and J dropped 3 bases, with 10 bases sitting between them. From germline, CDR1 is GKSSPN and CDR2 SITVG. Full variable domain (rest looked up from reference TRBV31 and TRBJ2-5): AQTIHQWPVAEIKAVGSPLSLGCTIKGKSSPNLYWYWQATGGTLQQLFYSITVGQVESVVQLNLSASRPKDDQFILSTEKLLLSHSGFYLCAWSLARGQDTQYFGPGTRLLVL.

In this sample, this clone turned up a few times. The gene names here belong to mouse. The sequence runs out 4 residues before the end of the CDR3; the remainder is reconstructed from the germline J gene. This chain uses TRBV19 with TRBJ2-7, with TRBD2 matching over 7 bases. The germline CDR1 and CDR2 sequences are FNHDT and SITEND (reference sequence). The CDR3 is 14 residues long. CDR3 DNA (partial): TGTGCCAGCAGTATAGTGGCTGGGGGATAT. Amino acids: CASSIVAGGY. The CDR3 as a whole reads CASSIVAGGYEQYF. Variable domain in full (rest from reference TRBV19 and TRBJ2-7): GGIITQTPKFLIGQEGQKLTLKCQQNFNHDTMYWYRQDSGKGLRLIYYSITENDLQKGDLSEGYDASREKKSSFSLTVTSAQKNEMAVFLCASSIVAGGYEQYFGPGTRLTVL.

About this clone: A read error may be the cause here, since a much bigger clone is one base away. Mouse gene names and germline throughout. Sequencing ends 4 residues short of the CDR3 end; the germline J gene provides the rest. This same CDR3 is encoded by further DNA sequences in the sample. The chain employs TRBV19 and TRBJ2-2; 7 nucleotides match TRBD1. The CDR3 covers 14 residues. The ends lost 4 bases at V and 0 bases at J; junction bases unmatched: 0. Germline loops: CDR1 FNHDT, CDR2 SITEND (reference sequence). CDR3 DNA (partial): TGTGCCAGCAGTGGGACAGCAAACACCGGG. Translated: CASSGTANTG. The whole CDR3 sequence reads CASSGTANTGQLYF. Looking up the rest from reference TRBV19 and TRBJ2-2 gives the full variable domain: GGIITQTPKFLIGQEGQKLTLKCQQNFNHDTMYWYRQDSGKGLRLIYYSITENDLQKGDLSEGYDASREKKSSFSLTVTSAQKNEMAVFLCASSGTANTGQLYFGEGSKLTVL.

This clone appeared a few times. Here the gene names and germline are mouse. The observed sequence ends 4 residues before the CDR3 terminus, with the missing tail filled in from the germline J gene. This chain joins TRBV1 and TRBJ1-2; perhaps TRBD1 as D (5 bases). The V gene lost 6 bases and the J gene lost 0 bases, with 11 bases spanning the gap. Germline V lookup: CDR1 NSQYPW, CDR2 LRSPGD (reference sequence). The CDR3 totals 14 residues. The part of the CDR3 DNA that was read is TGCACCTGCAGAAGACAGAATGCAAACTCC. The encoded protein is CTCRRQNANS. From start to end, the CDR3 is CTCRRQNANSDYTF.

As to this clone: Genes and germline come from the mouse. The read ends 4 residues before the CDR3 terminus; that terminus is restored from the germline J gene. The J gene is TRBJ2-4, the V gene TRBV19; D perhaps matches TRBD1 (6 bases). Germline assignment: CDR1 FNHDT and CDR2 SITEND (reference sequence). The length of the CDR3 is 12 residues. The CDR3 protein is CASTRTENTLYF. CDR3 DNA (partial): TGTGCCAGCACCCGGACAGAAAAC.

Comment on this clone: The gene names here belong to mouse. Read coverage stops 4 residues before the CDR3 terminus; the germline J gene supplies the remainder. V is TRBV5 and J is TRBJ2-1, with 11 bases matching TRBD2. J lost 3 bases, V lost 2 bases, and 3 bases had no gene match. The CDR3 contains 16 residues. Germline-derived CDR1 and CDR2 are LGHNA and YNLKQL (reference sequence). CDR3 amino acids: CASSQSTGGAYAEQFF. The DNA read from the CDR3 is TGTGCCAGCAGCCAATCTACTGGGGGGGCCTATGCT.

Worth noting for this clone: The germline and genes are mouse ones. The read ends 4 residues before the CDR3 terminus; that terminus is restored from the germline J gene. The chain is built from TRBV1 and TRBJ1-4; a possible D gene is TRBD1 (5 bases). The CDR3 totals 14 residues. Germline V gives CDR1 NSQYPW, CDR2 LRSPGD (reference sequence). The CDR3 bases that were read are TGCACCTGCAGTGCAGATTGGGGGGGCGAA. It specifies CTCSADWGGE. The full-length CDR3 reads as CTCSADWGGERLFF.

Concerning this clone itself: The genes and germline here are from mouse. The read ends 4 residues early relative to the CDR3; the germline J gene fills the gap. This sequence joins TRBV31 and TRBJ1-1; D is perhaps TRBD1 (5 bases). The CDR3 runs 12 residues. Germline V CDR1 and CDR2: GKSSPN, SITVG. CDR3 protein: CAWSLDRKEVFF. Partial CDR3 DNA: TGTGCCTGGAGTCTAGACAGAAAA.

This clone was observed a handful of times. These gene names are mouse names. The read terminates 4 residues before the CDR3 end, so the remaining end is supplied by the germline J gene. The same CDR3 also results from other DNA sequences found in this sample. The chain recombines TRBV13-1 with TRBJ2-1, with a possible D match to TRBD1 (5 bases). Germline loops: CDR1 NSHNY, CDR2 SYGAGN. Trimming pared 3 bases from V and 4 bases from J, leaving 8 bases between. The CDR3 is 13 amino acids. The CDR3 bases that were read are TGTGCCAGCAGTGGGACAAATTATGCT. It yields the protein CASSGTNYA. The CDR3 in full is CASSGTNYAEQFF.

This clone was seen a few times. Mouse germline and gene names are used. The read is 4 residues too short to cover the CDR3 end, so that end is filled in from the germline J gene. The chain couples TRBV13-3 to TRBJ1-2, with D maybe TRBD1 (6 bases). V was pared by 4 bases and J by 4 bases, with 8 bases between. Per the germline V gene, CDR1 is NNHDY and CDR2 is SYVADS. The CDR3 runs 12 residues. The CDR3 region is CASSLRGSDYTF. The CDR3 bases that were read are TGTGCCAGCAGTCTCAGGGGCTCC.

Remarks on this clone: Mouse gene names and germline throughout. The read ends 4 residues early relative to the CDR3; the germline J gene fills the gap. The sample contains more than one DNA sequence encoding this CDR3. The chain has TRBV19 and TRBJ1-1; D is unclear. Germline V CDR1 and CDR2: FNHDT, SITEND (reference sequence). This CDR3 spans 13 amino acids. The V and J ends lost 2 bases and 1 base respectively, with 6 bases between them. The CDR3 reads CASSISRNTEVFF. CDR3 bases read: TGTGCCAGCAGTATTTCCAGGAACACA.

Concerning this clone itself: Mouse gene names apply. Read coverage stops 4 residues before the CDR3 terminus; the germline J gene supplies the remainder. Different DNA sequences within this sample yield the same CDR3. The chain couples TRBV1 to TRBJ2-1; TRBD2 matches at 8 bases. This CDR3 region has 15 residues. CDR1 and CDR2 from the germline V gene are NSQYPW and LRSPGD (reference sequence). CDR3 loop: CTCSADPGGAPEQFF. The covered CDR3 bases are TGCACCTGCAGTGCAGATCCGGGGGGGGCGCCT.

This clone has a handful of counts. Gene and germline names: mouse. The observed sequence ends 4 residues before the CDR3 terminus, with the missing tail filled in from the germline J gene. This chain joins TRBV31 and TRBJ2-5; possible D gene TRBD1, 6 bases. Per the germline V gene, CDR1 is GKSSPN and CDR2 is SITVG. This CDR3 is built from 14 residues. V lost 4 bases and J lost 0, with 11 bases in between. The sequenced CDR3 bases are TGTGCCTGGACCAGGACAGTTAACCAAGAC. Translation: CAWTRTVNQD. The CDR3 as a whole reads CAWTRTVNQDTQYF.

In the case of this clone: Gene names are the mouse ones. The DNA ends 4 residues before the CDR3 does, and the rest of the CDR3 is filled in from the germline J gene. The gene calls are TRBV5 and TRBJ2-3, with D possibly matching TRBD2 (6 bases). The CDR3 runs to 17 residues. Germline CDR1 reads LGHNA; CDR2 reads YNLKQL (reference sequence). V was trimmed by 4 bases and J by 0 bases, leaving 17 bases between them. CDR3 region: CASSPLLTGGSAETLYF. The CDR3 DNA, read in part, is TGTGCCAGCAGCCCCCTCCTCACGGGGGGAAGTGCAGAA.

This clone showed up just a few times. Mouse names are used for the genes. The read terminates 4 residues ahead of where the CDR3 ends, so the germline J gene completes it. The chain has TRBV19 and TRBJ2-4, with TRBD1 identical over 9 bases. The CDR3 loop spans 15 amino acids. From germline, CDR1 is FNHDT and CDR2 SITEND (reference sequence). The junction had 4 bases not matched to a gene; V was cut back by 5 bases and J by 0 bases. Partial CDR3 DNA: TGTGCCAGCAGGGACAGGGGTGGGAGTCAAAAC. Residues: CASRDRGGSQN. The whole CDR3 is CASRDRGGSQNTLYF.

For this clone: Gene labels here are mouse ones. The part of the CDR3 DNA that was read is TGTGCCAGCAGCCAAGCTCTGGGGGGCTACTAT. Protein product: CASSQALGGYY. The complete CDR3 protein is CASSQALGGYYEQYF. The chain is built from TRBV5 and TRBJ2-7; 8 bases agree with TRBD2. The sequenced fragment ends 4 residues before the CDR3 boundary, so the rest is inferred from the germline J gene. V shed 1 base, J shed 3 bases, and the junction held 5 bases outside the gene matches. Germline V gene sequence: CDR1 LGHNA, CDR2 YNLKQL (reference sequence). The length of the CDR3 is 15 residues.

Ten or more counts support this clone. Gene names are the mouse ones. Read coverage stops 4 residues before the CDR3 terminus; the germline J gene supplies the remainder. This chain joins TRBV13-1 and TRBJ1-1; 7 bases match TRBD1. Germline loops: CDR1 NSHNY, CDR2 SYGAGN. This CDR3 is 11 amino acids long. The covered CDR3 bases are TGTGCCAGCAGTGGGACAGGA. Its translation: CASSGTG. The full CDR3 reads CASSGTGEVFF.

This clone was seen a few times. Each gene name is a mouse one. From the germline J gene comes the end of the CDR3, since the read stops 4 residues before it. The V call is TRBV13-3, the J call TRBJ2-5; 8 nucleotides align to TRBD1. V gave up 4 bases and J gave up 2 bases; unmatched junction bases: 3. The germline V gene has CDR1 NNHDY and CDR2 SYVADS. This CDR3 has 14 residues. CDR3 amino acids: CASSRDRIQDTQYF. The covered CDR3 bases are TGTGCCAGCAGTCGGGACAGGATCCAAGAC.

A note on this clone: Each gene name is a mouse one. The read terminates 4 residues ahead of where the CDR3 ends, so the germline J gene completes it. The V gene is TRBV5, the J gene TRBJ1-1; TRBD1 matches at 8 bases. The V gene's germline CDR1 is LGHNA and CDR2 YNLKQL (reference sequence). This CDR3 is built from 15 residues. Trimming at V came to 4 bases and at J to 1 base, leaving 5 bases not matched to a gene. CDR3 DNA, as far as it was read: TGTGCCAGCAGCCCCCCCGACAGGGGAAACACA. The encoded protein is CASSPPDRGNT. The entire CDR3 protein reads CASSPPDRGNTEVFF.

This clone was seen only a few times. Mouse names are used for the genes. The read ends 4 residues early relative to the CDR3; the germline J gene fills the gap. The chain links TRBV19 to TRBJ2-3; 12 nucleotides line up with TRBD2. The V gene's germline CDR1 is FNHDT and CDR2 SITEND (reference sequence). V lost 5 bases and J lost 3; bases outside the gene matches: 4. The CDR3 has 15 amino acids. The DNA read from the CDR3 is TGTGCCAGCAGGATGGGGACTGGGGGGGCAGAA. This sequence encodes CASRMGTGGAE. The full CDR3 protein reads CASRMGTGGAETLYF.

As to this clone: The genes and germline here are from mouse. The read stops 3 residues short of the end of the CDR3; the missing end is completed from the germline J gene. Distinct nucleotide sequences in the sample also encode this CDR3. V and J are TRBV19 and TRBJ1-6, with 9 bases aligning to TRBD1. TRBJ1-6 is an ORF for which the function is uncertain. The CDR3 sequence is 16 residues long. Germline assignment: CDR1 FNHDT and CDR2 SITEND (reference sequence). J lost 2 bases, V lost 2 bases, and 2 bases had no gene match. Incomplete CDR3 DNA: TGTGCCAGCAGTATCGGGACAGGGACCTATAATTCGCCC. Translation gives CASSIGTGTYNSP. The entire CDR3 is CASSIGTGTYNSPLYF.